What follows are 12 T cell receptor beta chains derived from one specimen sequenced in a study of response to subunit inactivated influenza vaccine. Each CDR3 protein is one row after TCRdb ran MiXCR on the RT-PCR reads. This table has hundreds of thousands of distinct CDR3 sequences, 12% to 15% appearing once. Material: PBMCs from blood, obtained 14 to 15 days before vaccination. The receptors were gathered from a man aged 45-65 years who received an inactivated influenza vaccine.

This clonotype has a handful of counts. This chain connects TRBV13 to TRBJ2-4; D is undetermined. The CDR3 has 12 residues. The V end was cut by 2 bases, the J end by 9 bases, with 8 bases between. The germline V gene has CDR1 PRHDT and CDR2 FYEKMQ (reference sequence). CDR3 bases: TGTGCCAGCAGCTTAAGCCCCGGCATTCAGTACTTC. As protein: CASSLSPGIQYF.

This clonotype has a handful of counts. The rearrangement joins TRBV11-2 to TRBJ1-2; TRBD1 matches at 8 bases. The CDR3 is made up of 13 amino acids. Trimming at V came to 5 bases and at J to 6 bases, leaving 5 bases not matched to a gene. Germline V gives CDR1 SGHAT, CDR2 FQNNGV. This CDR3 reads CASSQPGQDGYTF. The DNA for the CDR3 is TGTGCCAGCAGCCAACCGGGACAGGATGGCTACACCTTC.

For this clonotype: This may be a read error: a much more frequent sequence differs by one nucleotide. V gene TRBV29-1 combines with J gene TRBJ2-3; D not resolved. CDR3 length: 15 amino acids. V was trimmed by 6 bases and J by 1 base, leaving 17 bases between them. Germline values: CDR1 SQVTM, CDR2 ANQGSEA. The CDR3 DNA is TGCAGCGTGCTTAAGACCAACCCCCGCACAGATACGCAGTATTTT. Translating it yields CSVLKTNPRTDTQYF.

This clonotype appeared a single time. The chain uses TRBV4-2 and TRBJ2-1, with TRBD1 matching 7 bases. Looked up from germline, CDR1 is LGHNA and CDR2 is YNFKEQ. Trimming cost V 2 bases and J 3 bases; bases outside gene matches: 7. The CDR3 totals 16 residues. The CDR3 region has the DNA TGTGCCAGCAGCCAACCAGGCCAGGGGGACTACAATGAGCAGTTCTTC. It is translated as CASSQPGQGDYNEQFF.

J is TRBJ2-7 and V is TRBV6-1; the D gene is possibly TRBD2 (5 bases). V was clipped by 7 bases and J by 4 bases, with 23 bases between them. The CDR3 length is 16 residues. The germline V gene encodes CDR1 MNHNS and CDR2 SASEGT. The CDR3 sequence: CASNLPNRVALYEQYF. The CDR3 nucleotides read TGTGCCAGCAACCTCCCAAATAGGGTAGCGCTGTACGAGCAGTACTTC.

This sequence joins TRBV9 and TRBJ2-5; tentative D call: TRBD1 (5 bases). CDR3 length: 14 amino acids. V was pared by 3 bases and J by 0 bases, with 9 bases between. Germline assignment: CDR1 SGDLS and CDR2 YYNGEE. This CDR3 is CASSATGYQETQYF. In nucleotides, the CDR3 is TGTGCCAGCAGCGCCACAGGCTACCAAGAGACCCAGTACTTC.

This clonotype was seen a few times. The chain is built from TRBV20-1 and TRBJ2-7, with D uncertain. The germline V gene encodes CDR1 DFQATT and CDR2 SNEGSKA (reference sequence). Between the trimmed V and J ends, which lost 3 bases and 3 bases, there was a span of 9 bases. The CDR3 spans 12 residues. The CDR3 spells CSASGRYYEQYF. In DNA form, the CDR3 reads TGCAGTGCTAGCGGACGGTACTACGAGCAGTACTTC.

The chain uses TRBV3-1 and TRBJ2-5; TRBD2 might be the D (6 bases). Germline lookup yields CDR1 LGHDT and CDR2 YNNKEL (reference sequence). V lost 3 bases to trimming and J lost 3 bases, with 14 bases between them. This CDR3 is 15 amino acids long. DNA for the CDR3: TGTGCCAGCAGCCATAAAGCGGGCTCTAAAGAGACCCAGTACTTC. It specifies CASSHKAGSKETQYF.

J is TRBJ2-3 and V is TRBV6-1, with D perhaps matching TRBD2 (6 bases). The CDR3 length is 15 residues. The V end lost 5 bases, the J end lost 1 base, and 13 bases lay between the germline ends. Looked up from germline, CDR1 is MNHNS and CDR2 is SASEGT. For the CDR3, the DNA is TGTGCCAGCAGTCGCGGGACTCCACGCACAGATACGCAGTATTTT. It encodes CASSRGTPRTDTQYF.

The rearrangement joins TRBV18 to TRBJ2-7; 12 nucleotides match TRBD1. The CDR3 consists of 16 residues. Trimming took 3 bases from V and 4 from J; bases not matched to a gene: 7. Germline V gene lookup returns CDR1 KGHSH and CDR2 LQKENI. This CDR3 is CASSPSGTGGRYEQYF. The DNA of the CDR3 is TGTGCCAGCTCACCTTCCGGGACAGGGGGCAGGTACGAGCAGTACTTC.

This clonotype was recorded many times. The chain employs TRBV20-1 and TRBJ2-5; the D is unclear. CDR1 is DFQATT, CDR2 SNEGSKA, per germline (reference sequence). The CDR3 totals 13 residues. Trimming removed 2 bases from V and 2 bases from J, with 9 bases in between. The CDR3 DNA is TGCAGTGCTAGATTGGCAGGTCAAGAGACCCAGTACTTC. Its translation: CSARLAGQETQYF.

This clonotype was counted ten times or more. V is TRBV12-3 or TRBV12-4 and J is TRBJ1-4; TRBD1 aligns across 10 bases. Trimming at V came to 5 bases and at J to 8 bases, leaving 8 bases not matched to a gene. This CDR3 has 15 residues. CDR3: CASSRTGGWEEKLFF. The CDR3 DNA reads TGTGCCAGCAGTCGGACAGGGGGATGGGAAGAAAAACTGTTTTTT.